This T cell receptor beta chain was identified in a study of human T cells and chemical hapten exposure. Overall study context: Sensitization involved placing 2% DPC onto an approximately 2 cm by approximately 2 cm region of upper inner arm skin. Alopecia universalis, totalis or areata was present in patients who were mostly female. Among samples, TCR yields varied mainly because of small differences in pooled library volume.

In this sample, this clonotype turned up a few times. The antigen is undetermined. A single record per CDR3 protein comes from TCRdb applying MiXCR to the RACE reads. The repertoire holds some 74,000 distinct CDR3 sequences, with approximately 14% as singletons. The time point here: pre-sensitization, week 0. Indicated treatment: therapeutic diphenylcyclopropenone sensitization with weekly scalp DPC. Study conclusions and caveats: Expanded TCRs were compared with controls, and the expanded TCRs formed significantly more large CDR3 similarity clusters.

Losses at the gene ends were 0 bases for V and 7 bases for J; bases not matched to a gene: 8. Germline CDR1 is SGHAT and CDR2 is FQNNGV. The CDR3 is 15 residues long. V usage is TRBV11-2 and J usage is TRBJ1-1; 7 bases fit TRBD1. Sequencing used whole blood, obtained in connection with sensitization to the hapten diphenylcyclopropenone (DPC). The sequence derives from a woman between 50 and 59 years old with alopecia areata. Some clones in this sample may be carry-over from other donors' samples. The CDR3, as DNA: TGTGCCAGCAGCTTAGAACCGAAGGGGGCAGATGAAGCTTTCTTT. Its translation: CASSLEPKGADEAFF.